Below, 21 T cell receptor beta chains from the same sample are listed, as sequenced in a study of OX40 agonist ivuxolimab in advanced cancers. The library came from the immunoSEQ multiplex PCR assay. Here the immuneACCESS table is served through TCRdb, limited to in-frame sequences with V and J called. Missing clones are a known gap in these copies; in checked studies unresolved V genes cover under half, and the rest lacks a known reason. A total of roughly 110,000 clones appear in this sample, less than 95% of them only once. 0.95% to 1.5% of the sample lies in the top ten. Specimen: CD4+ or CD8+ T cells sorted from blood, collected in a trial of the OX40 agonist ivuxolimab. The receptors were gathered from an adult with an advanced solid tumor such as melanoma, head and neck, liver or kidney cancer.

The rearrangement uses TRBV6-5 and TRBJ2-1; 9 nucleotides agree with TRBD2. The junction had 3 bases not matched to a gene; V was cut back by 6 bases and J by 0 bases. The CDR3 spans 15 residues. CDR1 and CDR2 from the germline V gene are MNHEY and SVGAGI. DNA for the CDR3: TGTGCCAGCAGCCGTAGCGGGAGCTCCTACAATGAGCAGTTCTTC. Amino acids: CASSRSGSSYNEQFF.

The chain is built from TRBV7-3 and TRBJ2-5; TRBD2 agrees at 11 bases. CDR3 length: 14 residues. Germline V lookup: CDR1 SGHTA, CDR2 FQGTGA. After removal of 5 bases from V and 4 bases from J, the junction contained 3 bases not matched to a gene. The CDR3 nucleotides read TGTGCCAGCAGCCCCGGGACTAGCGGAGAGACCCAGTACTTC. It encodes CASSPGTSGETQYF.

This chain links TRBV5-1 with TRBJ2-2; no clear D. The CDR3 length is 18 residues. V lost 0 bases to trimming and J lost 2 bases, with 17 bases between them. The germline V gene has CDR1 SGHRS and CDR2 YFSETQ. This CDR3 reads CASSLARSVQFNTGELFF. The CDR3 DNA sequence: TGCGCCAGCAGCTTGGCCAGATCGGTACAGTTCAACACCGGGGAGCTGTTTTTT.

This chain links TRBV6-1 with TRBJ1-1; TRBD1 might be the D (6 bases). V was trimmed by 6 bases and J by 6 bases, leaving 17 bases between them. The germline V gene has CDR1 MNHNS and CDR2 SASEGT. CDR3 length: 14 residues. The CDR3 sequence is CASSLSGQIPEAFF. Here the CDR3 DNA reads TGTGCCAGCAGCCTTTCCGGACAGATCCCTGAAGCTTTCTTT.

This clone was found a few times. This chain joins TRBV19 and TRBJ1-5, with D hard to call. Germline V gene lookup returns CDR1 LNHDA and CDR2 SQIVND (reference sequence). Trimming shortened V by 10 bases and J by 1 base, and 11 bases separated the two germline ends. CDR3 length: 13 residues. In nucleotides, the CDR3 is TGTGCCACCCGCCGACAAAGCAATCAGCCCCAGCATTTT. Protein: CATRRQSNQPQHF.

The CDR3 here is CASRSTDRAPQETQYF. The CDR3 DNA reads as TGTGCCAGCAGATCAACGGACAGAGCTCCTCAAGAGACCCAGTACTTC. The genes are TRBV6-6 and TRBJ2-5; possible D gene TRBD1, 6 bases. The CDR3 covers 16 residues. Germline CDR1 and CDR2: MNHNY and SVGAGI (reference sequence). With 6 bases removed from V and 2 bases from J, the gap between germline ends came to 19 bases.

This sequence joins TRBV9 and TRBJ2-7, with 9 bases fitting TRBD1. Unmatched junction bases numbered 5, after V lost 4 bases and J lost 3 bases. This CDR3 spans 14 amino acids. Germline assignment: CDR1 SGDLS and CDR2 YYNGEE. In DNA, the CDR3 is TGTGCCAGCAGCCTCGGGACAGGGAGCTACGAGCAGTACTTC. It encodes CASSLGTGSYEQYF.

The rearrangement uses TRBV2 and TRBJ2-7, with 10 bases matching TRBD1. Per germline, CDR1 SNHLY and CDR2 FYNNEI. Trimming took 3 bases from V and 4 from J; bases not matched to a gene: 6. This CDR3 has 15 amino acids. Written as DNA, the CDR3 is TGTGCCAGCAGTGACATTGGGACAGGGGTGTACGAGCAGTACTTC. Translating it yields CASSDIGTGVYEQYF.

The genes are TRBV11-3 and TRBJ2-7, with 12 bases matching TRBD2. The CDR3 covers 17 residues. Germline CDR1 reads SGHNT; CDR2 reads YENEEA. With V trimmed by 4 bases and J by 6 bases, 13 bases remained unmatched. CDR3 bases: TGTGCCAGCAGCTCCCGGTGGGCTAGCGGGAGGGCCACCGAGCAGTACTTC. This encodes CASSSRWASGRATEQYF.

V and J are TRBV11-2 and TRBJ2-7; tentative D call: TRBD1 (6 bases). The CDR3 totals 15 residues. The V end was cut by 8 bases, the J end by 5 bases, with 22 bases between. Germline V CDR1 and CDR2: SGHAT, FQNNGV. CDR3 bases: TGTGCCAGCCAAAAACAGGGATACGCGTCCAACGAGCAGTACTTC. Its protein is CASQKQGYASNEQYF.

The chain couples TRBV6-6 to TRBJ2-1, with D perhaps TRBD2 (5 bases). Trimming removed 2 bases from V and 5 bases from J, with 16 bases in between. The CDR3 is made up of 16 amino acids. CDR1 is MNHNY, CDR2 SVGAGI, per germline (reference sequence). The CDR3 loop reads CASSYTKRGSHNEQFF. CDR3 sequence (DNA): TGTGCCAGCAGTTACACAAAACGGGGTAGCCACAATGAGCAGTTCTTC.

This CDR3 reads CATSRGGRTHSNQPQHF. The CDR3 DNA sequence: TGTGCCACCAGCAGAGGAGGGCGAACCCACTCCAATCAGCCCCAGCATTTT. V and J are TRBV15 and TRBJ1-5; D ambiguous. The CDR3 loop spans 17 amino acids. With 1 base removed from V and 3 bases from J, the gap between germline ends came to 16 bases. The germline gives CDR1 LNHNV, CDR2 YYDKDF (reference sequence).

The CDR3 coding sequence is TGTGCCGGCAAAGACCGAAGCACAGATACGCAGTATTTT. Translating gives CAGKDRSTDTQYF. The chain recombines TRBV19 with TRBJ2-3; D is unresolved. The CDR3 is made up of 13 amino acids. The germline V and J ends were trimmed by 11 bases and 0 bases, with 12 bases remaining between them. Germline V gene lookup returns CDR1 LNHDA and CDR2 SQIVND (reference sequence).

The chain is built from TRBV2 and TRBJ2-1, with 9 bases identical to TRBD2. The length of the CDR3 is 14 residues. J lost 4 bases, V lost 4 bases, and 2 bases had no gene match. Germline V gene data show CDR1 as SNHLY and CDR2 as FYNNEI. CDR3 residues: CASSGSGSYNEQFF. For the CDR3, the DNA is TGTGCCAGCAGTGGTAGCGGGAGTTACAATGAGCAGTTCTTC. Complete variable domain (other parts from reference TRBV2 and TRBJ2-1): EPEVTQTPSHQVTQMGQEVILRCVPISNHLYFYWYRQILGQKVEFLVSFYNNEISEKSEIFDDQFSVERPDGSNFTLKIRSTKLEDSAMYFCASSGSGSYNEQFFGPGTRLTVL.

This chain links TRBV9 with TRBJ2-2, with 7 bases that match TRBD2. V dropped 0 bases and J dropped 2; count of bases not matched to a gene: 4. The CDR3 has 16 residues. Germline V gives CDR1 SGDLS, CDR2 YYNGEE. CDR3 in amino acids: CASSVEGRGNTGELFF. Written as DNA, the CDR3 is TGTGCCAGCAGCGTAGAAGGGAGGGGAAACACCGGGGAGCTGTTTTTT.

This clone was found a few times. The chain joins TRBV7-9 to TRBJ2-1; D possibly corresponds to TRBD1 (6 bases). The CDR3 runs 15 residues. Germline V gives CDR1 SEHNR, CDR2 FQNEAQ (reference sequence). With 2 bases removed from V and 4 bases from J, the gap between germline ends came to 12 bases. In DNA form, the CDR3 reads TGTGCCAGCAGCTTACTGAGGACAGATTACAATGAGCAGTTCTTC. This codes for CASSLLRTDYNEQFF.

V usage is TRBV28 and J usage is TRBJ2-7; 11 positions agree with TRBD2. V was pared by 5 bases and J by 6 bases, with 12 bases of the junction left unmatched. The CDR3 consists of 16 residues. CDR1 and CDR2 from the germline V gene are MDHEN and SYDVKM. CDR3 sequence reads: CASSIPLAGGPVEQYF. The CDR3 coding sequence is TGTGCCAGCAGTATACCTTTAGCGGGAGGGCCTGTCGAGCAGTACTTC. The complete variable domain, with remaining parts taken from reference TRBV28 and TRBJ2-7, reads DVKVTQSSRYLVKRTGEKVFLECVQDMDHENMFWYRQDPGLGLRLIYFSYDVKMKEKGDIPEGYSVSREKKERFSLILESASTNQTSMYLCASSIPLAGGPVEQYFGPGTRLTVT.

The V call is TRBV30, the J call TRBJ2-1; 7 bases map to TRBD2. There are 11 residues in the CDR3. Trimming took 3 bases from V and 9 from J; bases not matched to a gene: 2. Germline V gene data show CDR1 as GTSNPN and CDR2 as SVGIG (reference sequence). The CDR3 reads CAWSSSGEQFF. The CDR3, as DNA: TGTGCCTGGAGCTCTAGCGGTGAGCAGTTCTTC.

This clone was observed a single time. The gene calls are TRBV30 and TRBJ2-5; D might be TRBD2 (6 bases). CDR1 is GTSNPN and CDR2 is SVGIG in the germline V gene (reference sequence). This CDR3 contains 14 residues. V lost 1 base, J lost 7 bases, and 16 bases lay in between. The CDR3 sequence: CAWSDTGGAGTQYF. The CDR3 bases are TGTGCCTGGAGTGATACCGGAGGGGCAGGGACCCAGTACTTC.

The CDR3 is CASSFSTGGVQPQHF. The CDR3 nucleotides read TGTGCCAGCAGTTTCTCGACAGGGGGTGTTCAGCCCCAGCATTTT. This chain links TRBV28 with TRBJ1-5; TRBD1 aligns across 9 bases. The ends lost 3 bases at V and 6 bases at J; junction bases unmatched: 6. CDR3 size: 15 residues. Per germline, CDR1 MDHEN and CDR2 SYDVKM.

This chain joins TRBV27 and TRBJ2-1; D possibly corresponds to TRBD2 (6 bases). V lost 6 bases and J 6 bases, leaving 12 bases between the germline ends. CDR1 and CDR2 from the germline V gene are MNHEY and SMNVEV (reference sequence). The CDR3 loop spans 13 amino acids. The CDR3 here is CASRAPGGNEQFF. The CDR3 DNA is TGTGCCAGCAGGGCCCCCGGGGGCAATGAGCAGTTCTTC.